This T cell receptor (beta chain) was recovered during a study of T-cell memory formation after mild COVID-19 (dated by TCRdb to the early 2020s). In terms of the full investigation: Most TCR sequence clusters were specific to one of the two donors. In a couple of donors, T-cell clones that expanded and contracted after mild COVID-19 were followed by sequencing TCRalpha and TCRbeta repertoires longitudinally. Two young, previously healthy adult volunteers made up the cohort, one male and one female.

TCRdb shows the sequencer as Illumina NovaSeq 6000. TCRalpha and TCRbeta cDNA libraries were built by 5'RACE with constant-segment primers, adding sample barcodes and unique molecular identifiers. Trizol reagent was used to extract RNA from every sample. Library amplification was performed in two PCR steps, and a second sample barcode and Illumina TruSeq adapters were introduced in the second step. Sequencing of the libraries was done on an Illumina NovaSeq, producing 2 x 150 bp paired-end reads. In the authors' own workflow: Reads were demultiplexed and collapsed into UMI-guided consensus sequences with migec v1.2.7. Using mixcr v2.1.11, UMI consensuses were aligned to TRA and TRB V and J templates and then assembled into clonotypes. Expanded or contracted clonotypes were those called significant by both edgeR and NoisET, with noise models trained on biological replicates. For edgeR calls, the cutoffs were a false discovery rate-adjusted p below 0.01 and a log2 fold-change threshold of 1. As an exploratory analysis of dynamics, max-normalized trajectories of the 1000 most abundant clonotypes were examined by PCA with hierarchical clustering. Separately sequenced CD4+ and CD8+ repertoires were used to assign a CD4 or CD8 phenotype to each responding clone. In-frame beta chains were kept once TCRdb had trimmed the public reads at Q25 with fastp and called clones with MiXCR. Each entry is one CDR3 protein sequence, shown with its most common DNA and genes. The authors' filters were not applied to this entry. Present in this sample are about 140,000 distinct CDR3 sequences, about 14% of which were seen just once. Around an eighth of the sample rests with the top ten.

Ficoll-Paque density gradient centrifugation was used to isolate PBMCs. Counted from cysteine to phenylalanine, this CDR3 has 14 amino acids. Only CDR3 DNA is held: 42 bases, read in frame from base 1. The junction shows trimming of 3 bases on V and 9 bases on J, plus 18 bases between the germline ends. The germline V gene encodes CDR1 DFQATT and CDR2 SNEGSKA (reference sequence). Remarks on this clonotype: What antigen it recognizes has not been identified. Base qualities are not at hand, and no much larger clone is one base apart.

The research as a whole found: SARS-CoV-2 specificity was not confirmed for the second-wave clones peaking on day 37. Balanced CD4/CD8 phenotypes were observed for clones contracting from day 15 to 85, whereas a bias towards CD4+ was observed for a second wave of clones expanding from day 15 to 37. Contracting CD4+ clones appeared mostly in the CM and EM memory subsets, whereas CD8+ clones were enriched in EMRA. Some responding clones were detected in pre-infection memory, which suggested that pre-existing cross-reactive memory T cells had joined the SARS-CoV-2 response. The study covered only a couple of mild cases, and larger cohorts including severe cases with pre-infection samples were considered necessary.

The V and J genes are TRBV20-1 and TRBJ2-1; the D gene is not confidently resolved. Sequences were obtained from PBMCs or a T cell subset sorted from them (not recorded which). This TCR derives from an adult woman who had mild COVID-19 (a few samples of this study predate the infection). The sample titles of this study are shuffled in the database, so cell type and time point are left out; the donor was told from shared clones. CDR3 reads: CSASLALSSVEQFF. The DNA sequence is TGCAGTGCTAGTCTGGCCCTCTCCTCTGTTGAGCAGTTCTTC.